This record looks at one T cell receptor beta chain sequence and its context. Antigen unknown. V was clipped by 4 bases and J by 4 bases, with 11 bases between them. The CDR3 has 14 amino acids. Germline V gene data show CDR1 as SGDLS and CDR2 as YYNGEE. These data are taken from a study of cytomegalovirus exposure and HLA in healthy donors. Across the whole study: Across around 400 genotyped donors, about 86% landed in the Caucasian-associated ancestry cluster. Notes on the study in general: Several of the most significant clusters appeared linked to common viral pathogens, based on a later analysis.

PCR primers comprised 60 Vbeta and 13 Jbeta primers. Only in-frame clones appear in the TCRdb table, and some are missing; sequencing was by immunoSEQ multiplex PCR. The table has roughly 130,000 clones, 80% seen once. Sequencing input: PBMCs. The chain couples TRBV9 to TRBJ2-2, with a tentative D call TRBD1 (6 bases). The origin of this receptor is a male donor in good health and CMV-seronegative. The CDR3 reads CASSPQGFTGELFF. The CDR3 nucleotides read TGTGCCAGCAGCCCACAGGGATTCACCGGGGAGCTGTTTTTT.